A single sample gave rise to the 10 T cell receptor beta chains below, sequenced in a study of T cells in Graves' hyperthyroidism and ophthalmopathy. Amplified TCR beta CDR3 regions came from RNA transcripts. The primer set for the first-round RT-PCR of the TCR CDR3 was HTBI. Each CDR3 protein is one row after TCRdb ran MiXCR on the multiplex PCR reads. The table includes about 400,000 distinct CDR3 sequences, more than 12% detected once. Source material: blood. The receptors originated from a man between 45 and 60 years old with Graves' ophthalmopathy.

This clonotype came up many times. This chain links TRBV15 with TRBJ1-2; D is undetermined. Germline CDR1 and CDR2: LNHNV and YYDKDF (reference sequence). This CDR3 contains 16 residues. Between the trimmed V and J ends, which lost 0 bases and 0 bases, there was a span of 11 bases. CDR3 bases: TGTGCCACCAGCAGAGATGTGTCAGCAACTAACTATGGCTACACCTTC. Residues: CATSRDVSATNYGYTF.

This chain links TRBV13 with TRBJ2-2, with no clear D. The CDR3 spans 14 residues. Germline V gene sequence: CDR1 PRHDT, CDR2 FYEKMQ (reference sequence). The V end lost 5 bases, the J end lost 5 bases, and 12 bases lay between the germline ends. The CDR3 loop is CASSQRLGTGELFF. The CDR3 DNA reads TGTGCCAGCAGCCAAAGACTCGGGACCGGGGAGCTGTTTTTT.

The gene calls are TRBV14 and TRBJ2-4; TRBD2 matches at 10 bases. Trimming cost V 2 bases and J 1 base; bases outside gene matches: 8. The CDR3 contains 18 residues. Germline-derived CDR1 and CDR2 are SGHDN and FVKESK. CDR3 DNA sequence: TGTGCCAGCAGCCAACGACTAGCGGGCCCGGGGGCCAAAAACATTCAGTACTTC. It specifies CASSQRLAGPGAKNIQYF.

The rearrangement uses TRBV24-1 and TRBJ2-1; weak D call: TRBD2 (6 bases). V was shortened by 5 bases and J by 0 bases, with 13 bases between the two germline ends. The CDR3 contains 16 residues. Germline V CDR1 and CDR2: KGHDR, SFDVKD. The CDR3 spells CATSVYNSGSYNEQFF. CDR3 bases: TGTGCCACCAGTGTTTACAATAGCGGCTCCTACAATGAGCAGTTCTTC.

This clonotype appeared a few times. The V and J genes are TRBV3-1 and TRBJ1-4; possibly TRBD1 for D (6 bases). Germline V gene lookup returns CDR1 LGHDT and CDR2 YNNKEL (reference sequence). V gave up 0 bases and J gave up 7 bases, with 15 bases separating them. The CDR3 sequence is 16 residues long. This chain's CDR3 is CASSQEGGGVGEKLFF. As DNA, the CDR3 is TGTGCCAGCAGCCAAGAGGGCGGGGGCGTGGGTGAAAAACTGTTTTTT.

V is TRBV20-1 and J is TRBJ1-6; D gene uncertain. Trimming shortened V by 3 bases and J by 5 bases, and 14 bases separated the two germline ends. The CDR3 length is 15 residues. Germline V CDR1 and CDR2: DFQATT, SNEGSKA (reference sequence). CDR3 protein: CSASTGRRDNSPLHF. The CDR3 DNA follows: TGCAGTGCTAGTACCGGCAGAAGAGATAATTCACCCCTCCACTTT.

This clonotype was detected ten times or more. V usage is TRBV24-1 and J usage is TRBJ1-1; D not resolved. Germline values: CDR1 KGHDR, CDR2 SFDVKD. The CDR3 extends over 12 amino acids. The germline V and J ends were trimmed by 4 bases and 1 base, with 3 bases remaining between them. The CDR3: CATSDRNTEAFF. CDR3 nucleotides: TGTGCCACCAGTGACAGGAACACTGAAGCTTTCTTT.

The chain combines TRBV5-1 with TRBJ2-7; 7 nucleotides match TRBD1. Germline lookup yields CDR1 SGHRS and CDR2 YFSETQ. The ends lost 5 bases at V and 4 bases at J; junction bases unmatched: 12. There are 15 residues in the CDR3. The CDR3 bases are TGCGCCAGCAGTGAGTCGTTAGGGGGCGGGTACGAGCAGTACTTC. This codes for CASSESLGGGYEQYF.

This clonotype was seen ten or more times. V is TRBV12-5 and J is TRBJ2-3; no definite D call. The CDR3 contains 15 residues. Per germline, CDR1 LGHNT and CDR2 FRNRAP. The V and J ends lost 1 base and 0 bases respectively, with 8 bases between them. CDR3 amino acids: CASGLESTSTDTQYF. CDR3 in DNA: TGTGCTAGTGGTTTGGAATCTACTAGCACAGATACGCAGTATTTT.

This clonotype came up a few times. In nucleotides, the CDR3 is TGTGCCAGCTCGTCGAAGGACAGGGGCTACAATGAGCAGTTCTTC. It codes for CASSSKDRGYNEQFF. The genes are TRBV6-1 and TRBJ2-1; TRBD1 agrees at 9 bases. The junction had 8 bases not matched to a gene; V was cut back by 8 bases and J by 3 bases. Germline assignment: CDR1 MNHNS and CDR2 SASEGT. The CDR3 contains 15 residues.